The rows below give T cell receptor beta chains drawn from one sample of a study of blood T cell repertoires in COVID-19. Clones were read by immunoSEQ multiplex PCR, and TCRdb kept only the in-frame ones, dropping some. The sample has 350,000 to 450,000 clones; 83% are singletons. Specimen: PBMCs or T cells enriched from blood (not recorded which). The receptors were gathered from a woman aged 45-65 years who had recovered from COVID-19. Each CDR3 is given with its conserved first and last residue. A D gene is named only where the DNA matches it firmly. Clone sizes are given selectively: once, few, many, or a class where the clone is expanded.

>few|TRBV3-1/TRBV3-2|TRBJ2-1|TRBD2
CASSPQPGGALYNEQFF
TGTGCCAGCAGCCCCCAGCCCGGGGGGGCGTTATACAATGAGCAGTTCTTC
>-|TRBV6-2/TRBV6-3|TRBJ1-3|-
CASSQVDSGNTIYF
TGTGCCAGCAGTCAGGTCGACTCTGGAAACACCATATATTTT
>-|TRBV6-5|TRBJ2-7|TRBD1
CASRDRQGWNYEQYF
TGTGCCAGCAGGGACCGACAGGGTTGGAACTACGAGCAGTACTTC
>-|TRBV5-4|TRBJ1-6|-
CASSFLAYNSPLHF
TGTGCCAGCAGCTTCCTCGCCTATAATTCACCCCTCCACTTT
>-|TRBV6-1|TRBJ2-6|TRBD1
CASSEFRGTSGANVLTF
TGTGCCAGCAGTGAATTCAGGGGGACCTCTGGGGCCAACGTCCTGACTTTC
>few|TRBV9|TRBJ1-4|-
CASSTPGYPNEKLFF
TGTGCCAGCAGCACCCCAGGGTATCCTAATGAAAAACTGTTTTTT
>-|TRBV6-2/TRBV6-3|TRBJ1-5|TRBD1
CASSYPGQGHQPQHF
TGTGCCAGCAGTTACCCGGGACAGGGCCATCAGCCCCAGCATTTT
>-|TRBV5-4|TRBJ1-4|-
CASSREGGTNEKLFF
TGTGCCAGCAGCCGGGAGGGGGGCACTAATGAAAAACTGTTTTTT
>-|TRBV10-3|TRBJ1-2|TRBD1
CAISGGTGAGYGYTF
TGTGCCATCAGTGGGGGTACAGGGGCCGGCTATGGCTACACCTTC
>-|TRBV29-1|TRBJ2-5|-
CSVGGRPQETQYF
TGCAGCGTTGGCGGCAGACCCCAAGAGACCCAGTACTTC
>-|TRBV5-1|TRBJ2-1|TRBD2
CASSSSGRAYNEQFF
TGCGCCAGCAGCTCAAGCGGGAGGGCCTACAATGAGCAGTTCTTC
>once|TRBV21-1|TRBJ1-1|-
CASSASTGAFF
TGTGCCAGCAGCGCGAGCACCGGAGCTTTCTTT
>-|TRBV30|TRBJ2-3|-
CAWSVAAPGADTQYF
TGTGCCTGGAGCGTAGCGGCCCCGGGCGCAGATACGCAGTATTTT
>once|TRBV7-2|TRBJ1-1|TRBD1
CASRPTWTGVEGEAFF
TGTGCCAGCAGACCAACGTGGACAGGGGTGGAGGGTGAAGCTTTCTTT
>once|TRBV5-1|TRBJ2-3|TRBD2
CASSLTSGGTDTQYF
TGCGCCAGCAGCTTAACTAGCGGGGGCACAGATACGCAGTATTTT
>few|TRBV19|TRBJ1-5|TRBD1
CASSSMTGGYQPQHF
TGTGCCAGTAGTTCGATGACAGGGGGGTATCAGCCCCAGCATTTT
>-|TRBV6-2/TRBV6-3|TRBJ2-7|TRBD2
CASSVSLALSYEQYF
TGTGCCAGCAGTGTCTCACTAGCGTTATCCTACGAGCAGTACTTC
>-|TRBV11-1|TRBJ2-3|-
CASSLRDKKDTQYF
TGTGCCAGCAGCTTAAGGGACAAGAAAGATACGCAGTATTTT
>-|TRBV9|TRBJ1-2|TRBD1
CASSPGQGLVENGYTF
TGTGCCAGCAGCCCGGGACAGGGATTAGTGGAGAATGGCTACACCTTC
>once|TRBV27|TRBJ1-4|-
CASSSQVVNEKLFF
TGTGCCAGCAGTTCACAGGTGGTTAATGAAAAACTGTTTTTT
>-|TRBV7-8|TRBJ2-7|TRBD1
CASSPQGASHEQYF
TGTGCCAGCAGCCCACAGGGGGCGAGTCACGAGCAGTACTTC
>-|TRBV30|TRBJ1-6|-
CAWSILRRSYGSPLHF
TGTGCCTGGAGTATCCTTCGACGGTCCTACGGGTCACCCCTCCACTTT
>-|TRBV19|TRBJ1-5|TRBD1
CASRKPGQNQPQHF
TGTGCCAGTAGGAAGCCGGGACAGAATCAGCCCCAGCATTTT
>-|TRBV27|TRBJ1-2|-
CASSFGGGYTF
TGTGCCAGCAGTTTCGGGGGGGGCTACACCTTC
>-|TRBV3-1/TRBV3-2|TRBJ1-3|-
CASSQGSGASSGNTIYF
TGTGCCAGCAGCCAGGGGTCAGGGGCTAGCTCTGGAAACACCATATATTTT
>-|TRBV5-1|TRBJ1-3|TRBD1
CASSPGTGTAGNTIYF
TGCGCCAGCAGCCCCGGGACAGGGACAGCTGGAAACACCATATATTTT
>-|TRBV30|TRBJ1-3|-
CAQTTGTSGNTIYF
TGTGCCCAAACGACTGGGACATCTGGAAACACCATATATTTT
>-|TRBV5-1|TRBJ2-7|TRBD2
CASSLGRGGPYEQYF
TGCGCCAGCAGCTTGGGTCGGGGGGGCCCCTACGAGCAGTACTTC
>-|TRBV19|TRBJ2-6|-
CASSIAGVAGANVLTF
TGTGCCAGTAGTATAGCGGGAGTGGCTGGGGCCAACGTCCTGACTTTC
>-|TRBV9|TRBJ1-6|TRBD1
CASSEGTGLRYSPLHF
TGTGCCAGCAGCGAAGGGACAGGGTTGAGATATTCACCCCTCCACTTT
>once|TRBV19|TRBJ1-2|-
CASSIIQYYGYTF
TGTGCCAGTAGTATCATACAGTACTATGGCTACACCTTC
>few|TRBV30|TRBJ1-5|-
CAWSTVEPRQPQHF
TGTGCCTGGAGTACTGTTGAACCTAGACAGCCCCAGCATTTT
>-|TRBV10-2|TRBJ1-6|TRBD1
CASSELSAGTGRSPLHF
TGCGCCAGCAGTGAGTTAAGCGCCGGGACAGGGAGATCGCCCCTCCACTTT
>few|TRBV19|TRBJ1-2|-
CASTSGSWAYGYTF
TGTGCCAGTACCTCCGGCTCGTGGGCCTATGGCTACACCTTC
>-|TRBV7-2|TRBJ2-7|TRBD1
CASSEFPRQGYEQYF
TGTGCCAGCAGTGAGTTTCCACGACAGGGATACGAGCAGTACTTC
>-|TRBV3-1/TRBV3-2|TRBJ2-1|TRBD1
CASSRPGQGNNEQFF
TGTGCCAGCAGCCGGCCGGGACAGGGGAACAATGAGCAGTTCTTC
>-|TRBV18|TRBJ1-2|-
CASSPDYSANYGYTF
TGTGCCAGCTCACCGGACTACTCAGCTAACTATGGCTACACCTTC
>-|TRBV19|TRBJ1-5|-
CASSRQNSNQPQHF
TGTGCCAGTAGTAGACAGAATAGCAATCAGCCCCAGCATTTT
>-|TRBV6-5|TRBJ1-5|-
CASRRQKNQPQHF
TGTGCCAGCAGGAGACAGAAAAATCAGCCCCAGCATTTT
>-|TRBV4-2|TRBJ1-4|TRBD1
CASSQASKTGANEKLFF
TGTGCCAGCAGCCAAGCAAGCAAGACAGGGGCTAATGAAAAACTGTTTTTT
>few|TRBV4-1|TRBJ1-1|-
CASSPRTVLMNTEAFF
TGCGCCAGCAGCCCGCGGACAGTCCTCATGAACACTGAAGCTTTCTTT
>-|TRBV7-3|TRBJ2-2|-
CASSLTGGNTGELFF
TGTGCCAGCAGCTTAACCGGGGGGAACACCGGGGAGCTGTTTTTT
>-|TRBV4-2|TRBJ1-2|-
CASSQDRGGANYGYTF
TGTGCCAGCAGCCAAGACCGGGGAGGGGCTAACTATGGCTACACCTTC
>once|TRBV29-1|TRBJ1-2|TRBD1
CSAEQGYGYTF
TGCAGCGCCGAACAGGGGTATGGCTACACCTTC
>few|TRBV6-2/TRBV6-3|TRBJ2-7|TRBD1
CASSYSLTGTAYEQYF
TGTGCCAGCAGTTACTCCTTGACAGGGACAGCCTACGAGCAGTACTTC
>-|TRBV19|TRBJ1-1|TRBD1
CASSIRTGDTEAFF
TGTGCCAGTAGTATCAGGACAGGGGACACTGAAGCTTTCTTT
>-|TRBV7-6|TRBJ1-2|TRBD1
CASSLETGDHGYTF
TGTGCCAGCAGCTTAGAGACAGGGGATCATGGCTACACCTTC
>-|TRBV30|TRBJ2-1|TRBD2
CAWSSGGAAKDEQFF
TGTGCCTGGAGTAGCGGGGGGGCCGCTAAAGATGAGCAGTTCTTC
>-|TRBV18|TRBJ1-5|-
CASSPPGGSSNQPQHF
TGTGCCAGCTCTCCTCCGGGGGGGTCTAGCAATCAGCCCCAGCATTTT
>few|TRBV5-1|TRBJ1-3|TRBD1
CASSPSGGPGNTIYF
TGCGCCAGCAGCCCATCAGGGGGTCCTGGAAACACCATATATTTT
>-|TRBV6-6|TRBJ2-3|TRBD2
CASSLTGLAGIDTQYF
TGTGCCAGCAGTTTGACGGGACTAGCGGGGATAGATACGCAGTATTTT
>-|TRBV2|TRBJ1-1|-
CASTKGDEAFF
TGTGCCAGCACCAAGGGAGATGAAGCTTTCTTT
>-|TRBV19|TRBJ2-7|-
CASSSQSGTYEQYF
TGTGCCAGTAGTTCCCAGTCCGGGACCTACGAGCAGTACTTC